The rows below give T cell receptor beta chains drawn from one sample of a study of T-cell memory formation after mild COVID-19. TCRdb reanalysed the 5' RACE reads using MiXCR and keeps one entry per CDR3 protein. Among about 540,000 distinct CDR3 sequences listed, just over 20% were seen once. The sequencing input was PBMCs or a T cell subset sorted from them (not recorded which). These receptors originate from an adult woman who had mild COVID-19 (a few samples of this study predate the infection). Cell type and time point are not known. Both conserved end residues are part of each CDR3. A D gene is named only where the DNA matches it firmly. Clone size is shown for a subset of rows, as once, few, many or a class of expanded clone.

V: TRBV6-5
D: .
J: TRBJ2-5
size: many
CDR3: CASSPRAGETQYF
DNA: TGTGCCAGCAGTCCTCGGGCGGGGGAGACCCAGTACTTC

V: TRBV18
D: TRBD2
J: TRBJ2-1
size: few
CDR3: CASSPRPGLASYNEQFF
DNA: TGTGCCAGCTCACCACGCCCGGGACTAGCATCCTACAATGAGCAGTTCTTC

V: TRBV12-3/TRBV12-4
D: TRBD2
J: TRBJ2-7
size: .
CDR3: CASSLGEGTAYEQYF
DNA: TGTGCCAGCAGTTTAGGGGAGGGAACGGCCTACGAGCAGTACTTC

V: TRBV6-4
D: .
J: TRBJ2-1
size: many
CDR3: CASSGDNYNEQFF
DNA: TGTGCCAGCAGTGGGGACAACTACAATGAGCAGTTCTTC

V: TRBV7-9
D: TRBD1
J: TRBJ2-7
size: few
CDR3: CASSPPGQGFGEQYF
DNA: TGTGCCAGCAGCCCACCGGGACAGGGGTTCGGCGAGCAGTACTTC

V: TRBV6-5
D: TRBD1
J: TRBJ1-2
size: .
CDR3: CASSYAGTVYGYTF
DNA: TGTGCCAGCAGTTACGCGGGGACAGTCTATGGCTACACCTTC

V: TRBV11-2
D: TRBD2
J: TRBJ2-7
size: .
CDR3: CATWTSGSYEQYF
DNA: TGTGCCACCTGGACTAGCGGATCCTACGAGCAGTACTTC

V: TRBV6-1
D: .
J: TRBJ2-5
size: .
CDR3: CASSTMGSRQETQYF
DNA: TGTGCCAGCAGTACGATGGGGTCTCGTCAAGAGACCCAGTACTTC

V: TRBV6-1
D: TRBD1
J: TRBJ1-1
size: few
CDR3: CASSPTGGLRNTEAFF
DNA: TGTGCCAGCAGTCCGACAGGGGGCTTGAGGAACACTGAAGCTTTCTTT

V: TRBV12-3/TRBV12-4
D: .
J: TRBJ1-2
size: few
CDR3: CASSRGAGYTF
DNA: TGTGCCAGCAGTAGAGGGGCTGGCTACACCTTC

V: TRBV5-5
D: .
J: TRBJ2-6
size: few
CDR3: CASSLAVISGANVLTF
DNA: TGTGCCAGCAGCTTGGCCGTTATCTCTGGGGCCAACGTCCTGACTTTC

V: TRBV5-1
D: TRBD1
J: TRBJ1-1
size: .
CDR3: CASSDGTGSNTEAFF
DNA: TGCGCCAGCAGCGACGGGACAGGGAGCAACACTGAAGCTTTCTTT

V: TRBV3-1
D: .
J: TRBJ2-7
size: .
CDR3: CASSLGSGTPYEQYF
DNA: TGTGCCAGCAGCTTAGGATCCGGTACGCCCTACGAGCAGTACTTC

V: TRBV5-1
D: .
J: TRBJ1-1
size: few
CDR3: CASSLVLGRYTEAFF
DNA: TGCGCCAGCAGCTTGGTGCTGGGGAGATACACTGAAGCTTTCTTT

V: TRBV20-1
D: .
J: TRBJ2-7
size: .
CDR3: CSLARHGRAYEQYF
DNA: TGCAGTCTGGCCAGGCACGGCAGGGCCTACGAGCAGTACTTC

V: TRBV9
D: .
J: TRBJ2-1
size: few
CDR3: CASSVDYDNEQFF
DNA: TGTGCCAGCAGCGTAGACTACGACAATGAGCAGTTCTTC

V: TRBV30
D: .
J: TRBJ2-7
size: few
CDR3: CAWTGGGTEQYF
DNA: TGTGCCTGGACCGGAGGTGGGACCGAGCAGTACTTC

V: TRBV28
D: .
J: TRBJ2-2
size: .
CDR3: CASSLGTEGGELFF
DNA: TGTGCCAGCAGTTTGGGGACCGAGGGCGGGGAGCTGTTTTTT

V: TRBV25-1
D: .
J: TRBJ2-7
size: .
CDR3: CASSDSRGIEQYF
DNA: TGTGCCAGCAGTGACTCTAGGGGTATCGAGCAGTACTTC

V: TRBV7-6
D: .
J: TRBJ2-7
size: .
CDR3: CASSRRLGISYEQYF
DNA: TGTGCCAGCAGCCGACGCCTTGGGATCTCCTACGAGCAGTACTTC

V: TRBV9
D: TRBD1
J: TRBJ2-2
size: few
CDR3: CASSARTGTTGELFF
DNA: TGTGCCAGCAGCGCCCGGACAGGGACCACCGGGGAGCTGTTTTTT

V: TRBV5-4
D: .
J: TRBJ2-1
size: few
CDR3: CASSLSAESYNEQFF
DNA: TGTGCCAGCAGCTTGAGCGCGGAGTCCTACAATGAGCAGTTCTTC

V: TRBV6-2/TRBV6-3
D: .
J: TRBJ2-4
size: .
CDR3: CASSYSEEIAKNIQYF
DNA: TGTGCCAGCAGTTACTCCGAGGAAATAGCCAAAAACATTCAGTACTTC

V: TRBV7-9
D: TRBD1
J: TRBJ1-2
size: .
CDR3: CASSSPRERGLYGYTF
DNA: TGTGCCAGCAGCTCCCCTCGGGAAAGGGGGCTATATGGCTACACCTTC

V: TRBV7-2
D: TRBD1
J: TRBJ1-5
size: .
CDR3: CASSPGQALNQPQHF
DNA: TGTGCCAGCAGCCCGGGACAGGCCCTAAATCAGCCCCAGCATTTT

V: TRBV6-1
D: .
J: TRBJ1-1
size: few
CDR3: CASSEARTGAFF
DNA: TGTGCCAGCAGTGAAGCGCGGACCGGAGCTTTCTTT

V: TRBV7-9
D: TRBD1
J: TRBJ1-1
size: few
CDR3: CASSPGQGFSSITEAFF
DNA: TGTGCCAGCAGCCCGGGACAGGGGTTCTCCTCCATCACTGAAGCTTTCTTT

V: TRBV20-1
D: TRBD1
J: TRBJ2-5
size: few
CDR3: CSARDGGQGETQYF
DNA: TGCAGTGCTAGAGACGGGGGACAGGGTGAGACCCAGTACTTC

V: TRBV6-5
D: TRBD1
J: TRBJ2-5
size: .
CDR3: CASSRGTHRKTQYF
DNA: TGTGCCAGCAGCAGGGGGACCCATCGGAAGACCCAGTACTTC

V: TRBV4-1
D: .
J: TRBJ1-6
size: few
CDR3: CASSQDPGGTNSPLHF
DNA: TGCGCCAGCAGCCAAGATCCGGGCGGCACGAATTCACCCCTCCACTTT

V: TRBV7-6
D: .
J: TRBJ1-1
size: few
CDR3: CASSSLGELDTEAFF
DNA: TGTGCCAGCAGCTCACTAGGAGAATTGGACACTGAAGCTTTCTTT

V: TRBV29-1
D: TRBD1
J: TRBJ1-1
size: .
CDR3: CSVENRGLNTEAFF
DNA: TGCAGCGTTGAAAACAGGGGCCTGAACACTGAAGCTTTCTTT

V: TRBV9
D: TRBD1
J: TRBJ2-1
size: .
CDR3: CASSGTGGSEQFF
DNA: TGTGCCAGCAGCGGGACAGGGGGGAGTGAGCAGTTCTTC

V: TRBV3-1
D: TRBD2
J: TRBJ2-6
size: .
CDR3: CASSQESGGASGANVLTF
DNA: TGTGCCAGCAGCCAAGAAAGCGGGGGTGCCTCTGGGGCCAACGTCCTGACTTTC

V: TRBV4-3
D: TRBD1
J: TRBJ1-1
size: .
CDR3: CASSQVLAGGGEAFF
DNA: TGCGCCAGCAGCCAAGTATTAGCAGGGGGCGGAGAAGCTTTCTTT

V: TRBV2
D: TRBD1
J: TRBJ2-7
size: .
CDR3: CASRIGQGSVDEQYF
DNA: TGTGCCAGCAGGATCGGACAGGGTAGCGTCGACGAGCAGTACTTC

V: TRBV24-1
D: .
J: TRBJ2-7
size: .
CDR3: CATSESYEQYF
DNA: TGTGCCACCAGTGAGTCCTACGAGCAGTACTTC

V: TRBV7-9
D: TRBD2
J: TRBJ2-7
size: .
CDR3: CASSQRLAGEYYEQYF
DNA: TGTGCCAGCAGCCAAAGACTAGCGGGGGAATATTACGAGCAGTACTTC

V: TRBV5-1
D: TRBD1
J: TRBJ2-5
size: .
CDR3: CASSSGDRGPFQETQYF
DNA: TGCGCCAGCAGCAGCGGCGACAGGGGGCCTTTCCAAGAGACCCAGTACTTC

V: TRBV20-1
D: .
J: TRBJ1-1
size: .
CDR3: CSARNTGRVTEAFF
DNA: TGCAGTGCTAGAAATACAGGGAGGGTAACTGAAGCTTTCTTT

V: TRBV24-1
D: TRBD1
J: TRBJ1-2
size: .
CDR3: CATTAGTGDGYTF
DNA: TGTGCCACCACTGCCGGGACAGGGGATGGCTACACCTTC

V: TRBV12-3/TRBV12-4
D: .
J: TRBJ2-7
size: few
CDR3: CASSFKGLTYEQYF
DNA: TGTGCCAGCAGTTTTAAGGGTTTGACCTACGAGCAGTACTTC

V: TRBV7-2
D: TRBD2
J: TRBJ2-5
size: .
CDR3: CASSSVAGSETQYF
DNA: TGTGCCAGCAGCTCTGTAGCGGGGTCGGAGACCCAGTACTTC

V: TRBV4-3
D: TRBD2
J: TRBJ2-5
size: few
CDR3: CASSQGWGGGETQYF
DNA: TGCGCCAGCAGCCAAGGATGGGGGGGAGGAGAGACCCAGTACTTC

V: TRBV19
D: .
J: TRBJ2-3
size: .
CDR3: CASSGGSAQYF
DNA: TGTGCCAGTAGTGGAGGGTCTGCGCAGTATTTT

V: TRBV6-6
D: TRBD2
J: TRBJ2-3
size: .
CDR3: CASSGAGALTDTQYF
DNA: TGTGCCAGCAGTGGAGCGGGAGCCCTCACAGATACGCAGTATTTT

V: TRBV7-9
D: .
J: TRBJ2-7
size: few
CDR3: CASSLSPRNYEQYF
DNA: TGTGCCAGCAGCTTATCCCCCCGTAACTACGAGCAGTACTTC

V: TRBV20-1
D: .
J: TRBJ2-1
size: few
CDR3: CSSWTDNNEQFF
DNA: TGCAGTTCCTGGACGGACAACAATGAGCAGTTCTTC

V: TRBV20-1
D: .
J: TRBJ1-4
size: few
CDR3: CSAIRGAGNEKLFF
DNA: TGCAGTGCTATTAGGGGGGCTGGTAATGAAAAACTGTTTTTT

V: TRBV11-3
D: TRBD2
J: TRBJ2-4
size: .
CDR3: CASSSWTSGSRHIQYF
DNA: TGTGCCAGCAGCTCGTGGACTAGCGGGAGCCGTCACATTCAGTACTTC

V: TRBV19
D: TRBD2
J: TRBJ2-1
size: few
CDR3: CASSTRTRAGNEQFF
DNA: TGTGCCAGTAGTACCCGGACTAGGGCCGGGAATGAGCAGTTCTTC

V: TRBV12-3/TRBV12-4
D: TRBD1
J: TRBJ2-6
size: few
CDR3: CASNTGTGASGANVLTF
DNA: TGTGCCAGCAACACCGGGACAGGGGCCTCAGGGGCCAACGTCCTGACTTTC

V: TRBV6-5
D: TRBD2
J: TRBJ2-2
size: few
CDR3: CASSYDPLGGRENTGELFF
DNA: TGTGCCAGCAGTTACGATCCTCTTGGCGGGAGGGAGAACACCGGGGAGCTGTTTTTT

V: TRBV5-1
D: .
J: TRBJ2-1
size: .
CDR3: CASSWDIRSSYNEQFF
DNA: TGCGCCAGCAGCTGGGACATCCGTAGCTCCTACAATGAGCAGTTCTTC

V: TRBV20-1
D: TRBD2
J: TRBJ2-3
size: .
CDR3: CSASLAGGGGDTQYF
DNA: TGCAGTGCTAGCCTAGCGGGAGGGGGGGGAGATACGCAGTATTTT

V: TRBV5-5
D: .
J: TRBJ1-1
size: .
CDR3: CASSYYGRGNTEAFF
DNA: TGTGCCAGCAGCTACTATGGAAGGGGGAACACTGAAGCTTTCTTT

V: TRBV7-3
D: .
J: TRBJ2-1
size: few
CDR3: CASSLSVVGSYNEQFF
DNA: TGTGCCAGCAGCTTAAGTGTCGTGGGGAGCTACAATGAGCAGTTCTTC

V: TRBV4-1
D: TRBD2
J: TRBJ2-2
size: few
CDR3: CASSPRWRLAGGPGELFF
DNA: TGCGCCAGCAGCCCCCGTTGGAGACTAGCGGGGGGGCCCGGGGAGCTGTTTTTT

V: TRBV5-1
D: TRBD2
J: TRBJ2-2
size: .
CDR3: CASSGGLAGGHGELFF
DNA: TGCGCCAGCAGCGGCGGACTAGCGGGAGGTCACGGGGAGCTGTTTTTT

V: TRBV6-1
D: .
J: TRBJ2-5
size: few
CDR3: CASSEAQGTQYF
DNA: TGTGCCAGCAGTGAAGCGCAGGGAACCCAGTACTTC